This note documents a single TCR beta chain sequence. The antigen is undetermined. The data were obtained in a study of T cell repertoires in cytomegalovirus infection. Background on the study: Newly reported HLA-C-restricted and thoroughly characterized HLA-B-restricted CMV epitopes were employed. Regarding the study as a whole: The response measured ex vivo was dominated by TCR beta clonotypes (HLA-C-restricted and CMV-specific). Using cumulative public TCR beta family frequency, the authors identified those who carried CMV together with the relevant HLA.

CDR3 length: 16 residues. V was shortened by 0 bases and J by 3 bases, with 16 bases between the two germline ends. Looked up from germline, CDR1 is SGHRS and CDR2 is YFSETQ. TCRdb re-called the reads with MiXCR, one entry per CDR3 protein. The table lists about 770,000 distinct CDR3 sequences, around 29% of them singletons. The receptor was derived from a human donor in good health (CMV status not recorded). Some clones in this sample may be carry-over from other donors' samples. Specimen: cultured CD8+ T cells from PBMCs, collected from culture after CMV antigen stimulation. The V and J genes are TRBV5-1 and TRBJ2-7, with a weak D call TRBD1 (5 bases). The CDR3 bases are TGCGCCAGCAGCTTGGCTGGGGCAGTTCAAGGCTACGAGCAGTACTTC. Its translation is CASSLAGAVQGYEQYF.